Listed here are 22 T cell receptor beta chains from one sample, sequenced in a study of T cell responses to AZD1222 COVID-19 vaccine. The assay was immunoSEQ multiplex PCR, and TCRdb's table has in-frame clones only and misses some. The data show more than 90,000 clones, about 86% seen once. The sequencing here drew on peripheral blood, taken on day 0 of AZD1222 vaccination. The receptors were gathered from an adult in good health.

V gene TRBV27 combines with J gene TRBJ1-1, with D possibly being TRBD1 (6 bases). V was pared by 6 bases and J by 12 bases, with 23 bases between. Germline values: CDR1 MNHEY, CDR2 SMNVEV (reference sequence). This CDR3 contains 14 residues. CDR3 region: CASSPFPGTTRTFF. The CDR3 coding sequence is TGTGCCAGCAGCCCCTTTCCCGGGACAACGAGAACTTTCTTT.

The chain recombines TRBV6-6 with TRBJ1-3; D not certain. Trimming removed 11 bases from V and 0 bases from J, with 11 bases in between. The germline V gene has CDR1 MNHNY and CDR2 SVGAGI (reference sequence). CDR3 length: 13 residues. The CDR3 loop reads CASRKSSGNTIYF. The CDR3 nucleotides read TGTGCCTCGAGGAAGAGCTCTGGAAACACCATATATTTT.

CDR3 nucleotide sequence: TGTGCCAGCAGTTTGCTCACCGGAAACACCATATATTTT. It translates to CASSLLTGNTIYF. J is TRBJ1-3 and V is TRBV28, with unresolved D. From germline, CDR1 is MDHEN and CDR2 SYDVKM. With 3 bases removed from V and 4 bases from J, the gap between germline ends came to 7 bases. The CDR3 covers 13 residues. The complete variable domain, with remaining parts taken from reference TRBV28 and TRBJ1-3, reads DVKVTQSSRYLVKRTGEKVFLECVQDMDHENMFWYRQDPGLGLRLIYFSYDVKMKEKGDIPEGYSVSREKKERFSLILESASTNQTSMYLCASSLLTGNTIYFGEGSWLTVV.

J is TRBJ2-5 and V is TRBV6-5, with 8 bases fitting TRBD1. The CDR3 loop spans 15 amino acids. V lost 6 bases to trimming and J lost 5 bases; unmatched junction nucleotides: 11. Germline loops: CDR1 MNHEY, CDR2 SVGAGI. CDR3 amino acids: CASRPSGGAGETQYF. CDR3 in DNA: TGTGCCAGCAGACCATCAGGGGGCGCAGGGGAGACCCAGTACTTC.

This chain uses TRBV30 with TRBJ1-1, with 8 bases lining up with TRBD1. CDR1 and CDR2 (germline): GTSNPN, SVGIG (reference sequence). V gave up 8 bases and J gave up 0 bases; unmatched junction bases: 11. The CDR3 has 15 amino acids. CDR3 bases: TGTGCCCGACAGGGGACGGCCCTGTTGAACACTGAAGCTTTCTTT. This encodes CARQGTALLNTEAFF.

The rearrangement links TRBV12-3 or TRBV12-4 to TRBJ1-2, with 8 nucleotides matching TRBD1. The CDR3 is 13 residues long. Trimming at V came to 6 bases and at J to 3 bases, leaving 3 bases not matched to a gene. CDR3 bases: TGTGCCAGCAGGGGGACAGGCCACTATGGCTACACCTTC. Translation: CASRGTGHYGYTF.

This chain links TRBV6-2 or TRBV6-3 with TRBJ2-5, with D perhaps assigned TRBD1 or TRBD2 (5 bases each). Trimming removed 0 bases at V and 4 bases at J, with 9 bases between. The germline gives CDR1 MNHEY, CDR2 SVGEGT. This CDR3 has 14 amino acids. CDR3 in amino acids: CASSYSNGGETQYF. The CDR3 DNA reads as TGTGCCAGCAGTTACTCGAATGGGGGAGAGACCCAGTACTTC.

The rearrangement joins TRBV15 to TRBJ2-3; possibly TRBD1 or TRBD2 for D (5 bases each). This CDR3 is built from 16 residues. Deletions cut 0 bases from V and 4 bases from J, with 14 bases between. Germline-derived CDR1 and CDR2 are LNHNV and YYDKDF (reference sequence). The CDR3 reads CATSRDPPGTADTQYF. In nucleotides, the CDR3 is TGTGCCACCAGCAGAGACCCCCCCGGGACGGCAGATACGCAGTATTTT.

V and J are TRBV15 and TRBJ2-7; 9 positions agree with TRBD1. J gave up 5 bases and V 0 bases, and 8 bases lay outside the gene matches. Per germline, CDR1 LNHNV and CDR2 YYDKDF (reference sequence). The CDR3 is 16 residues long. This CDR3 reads CATSRDLMGQGNEQYF. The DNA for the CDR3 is TGTGCCACCAGCAGAGATCTAATGGGACAGGGTAACGAGCAGTACTTC. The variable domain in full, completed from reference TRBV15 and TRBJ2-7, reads DAMVIQNPRYQVTQFGKPVTLSCSQTLNHNVMYWYQQKSSQAPKLLFHYYDKDFNNEADTPDNFQSRRPNTSFCFLDIRSPGLGDTAMYLCATSRDLMGQGNEQYFGPGTRLTVT.

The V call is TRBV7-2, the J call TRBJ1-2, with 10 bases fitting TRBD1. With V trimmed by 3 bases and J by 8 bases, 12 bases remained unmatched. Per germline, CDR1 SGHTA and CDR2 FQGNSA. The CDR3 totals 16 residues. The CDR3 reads CASSFPSGQGTVGYTF. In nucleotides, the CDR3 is TGTGCCAGCAGCTTTCCCTCGGGACAGGGGACGGTCGGCTACACCTTC.

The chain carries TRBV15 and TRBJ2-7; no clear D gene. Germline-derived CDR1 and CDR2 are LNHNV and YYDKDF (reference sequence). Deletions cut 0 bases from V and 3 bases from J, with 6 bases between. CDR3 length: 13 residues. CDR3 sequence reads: CATSREGFYEQYF. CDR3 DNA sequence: TGTGCCACCAGCAGAGAGGGTTTCTACGAGCAGTACTTC.

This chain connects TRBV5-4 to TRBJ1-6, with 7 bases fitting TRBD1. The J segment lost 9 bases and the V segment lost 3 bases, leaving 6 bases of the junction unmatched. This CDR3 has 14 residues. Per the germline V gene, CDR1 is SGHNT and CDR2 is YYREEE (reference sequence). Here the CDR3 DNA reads TGTGCCAGCAGCTACCGACAGGGTAGTTCACCCCTCCACTTT. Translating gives CASSYRQGSSPLHF.

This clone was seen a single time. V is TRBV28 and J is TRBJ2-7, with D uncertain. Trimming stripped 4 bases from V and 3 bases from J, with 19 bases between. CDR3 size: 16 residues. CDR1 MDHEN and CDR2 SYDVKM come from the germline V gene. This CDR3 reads CASSSSGSKQVYEQYF. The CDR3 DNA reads TGTGCCAGCAGTTCCTCCGGCAGTAAACAAGTCTACGAGCAGTACTTC.

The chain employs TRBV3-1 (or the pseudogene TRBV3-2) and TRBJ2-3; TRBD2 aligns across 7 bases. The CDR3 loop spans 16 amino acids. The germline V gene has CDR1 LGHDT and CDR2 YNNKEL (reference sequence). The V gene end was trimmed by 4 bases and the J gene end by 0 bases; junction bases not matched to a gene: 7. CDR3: CASSLDLAESTDTQYF. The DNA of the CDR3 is TGTGCCAGCAGCCTGGATCTAGCGGAAAGCACAGATACGCAGTATTTT.

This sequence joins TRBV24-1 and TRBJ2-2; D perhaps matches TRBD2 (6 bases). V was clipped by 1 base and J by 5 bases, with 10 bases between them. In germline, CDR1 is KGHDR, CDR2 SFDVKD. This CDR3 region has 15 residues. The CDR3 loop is CATSDFRGYTGELFF. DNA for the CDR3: TGTGCCACCAGTGATTTCCGGGGGTATACCGGGGAGCTGTTTTTT.

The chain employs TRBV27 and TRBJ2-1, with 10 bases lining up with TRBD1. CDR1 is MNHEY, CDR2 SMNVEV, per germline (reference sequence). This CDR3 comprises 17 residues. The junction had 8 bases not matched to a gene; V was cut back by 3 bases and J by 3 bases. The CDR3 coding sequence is TGTGCCAGCAGTTTGGTTTCTGGGGACAGGGGCTACAATGAGCAGTTCTTC. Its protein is CASSLVSGDRGYNEQFF.

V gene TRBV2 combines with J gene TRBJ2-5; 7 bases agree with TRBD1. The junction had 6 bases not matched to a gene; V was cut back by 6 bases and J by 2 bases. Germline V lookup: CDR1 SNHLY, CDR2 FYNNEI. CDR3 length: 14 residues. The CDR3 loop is CASSTGQTQETQYF. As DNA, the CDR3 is TGTGCCAGCAGCACGGGACAGACACAAGAGACCCAGTACTTC.

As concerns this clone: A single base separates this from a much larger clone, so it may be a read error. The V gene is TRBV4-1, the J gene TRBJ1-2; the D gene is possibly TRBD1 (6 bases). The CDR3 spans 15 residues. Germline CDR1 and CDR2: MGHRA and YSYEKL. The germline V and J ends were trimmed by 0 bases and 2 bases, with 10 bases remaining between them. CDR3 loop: CASSQDPGANYGYTF. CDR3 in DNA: TGCGCCAGCAGCCAAGATCCGGGGGCGAACTATGGCTACACCTTC.

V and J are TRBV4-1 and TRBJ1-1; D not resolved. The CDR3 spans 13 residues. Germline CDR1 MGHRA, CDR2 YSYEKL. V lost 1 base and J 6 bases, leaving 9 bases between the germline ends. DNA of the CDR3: TGCGCCAGCAGCCAAGTATTCATTCCTGAAGCTTTCTTT. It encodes CASSQVFIPEAFF.

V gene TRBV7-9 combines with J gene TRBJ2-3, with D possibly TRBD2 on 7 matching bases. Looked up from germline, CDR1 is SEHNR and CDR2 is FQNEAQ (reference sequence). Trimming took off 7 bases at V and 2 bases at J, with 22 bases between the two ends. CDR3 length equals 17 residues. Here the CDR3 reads CASTNPEGRGLTDTQYF. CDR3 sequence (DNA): TGTGCCAGCACCAATCCCGAGGGGCGGGGGCTCACAGATACGCAGTATTTT.

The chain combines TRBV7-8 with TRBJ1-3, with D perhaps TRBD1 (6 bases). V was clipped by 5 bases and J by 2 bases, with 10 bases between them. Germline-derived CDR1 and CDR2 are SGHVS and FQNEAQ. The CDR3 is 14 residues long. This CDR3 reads CASSLGTTGNTIYF. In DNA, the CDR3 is TGTGCCAGCAGCCTAGGGACAACTGGAAACACCATATATTTT.

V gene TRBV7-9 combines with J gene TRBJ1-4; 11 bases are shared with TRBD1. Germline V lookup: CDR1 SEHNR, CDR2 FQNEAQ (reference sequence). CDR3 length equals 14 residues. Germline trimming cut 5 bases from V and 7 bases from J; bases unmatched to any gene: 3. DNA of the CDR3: TGTGCCAGCAGCGGCGGGACAGGGGGTGAAAAACTGTTTTTT. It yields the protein CASSGGTGGEKLFF.